The 15 T cell receptor beta chains presented below share a single source sample, sequenced in a study of beta chain features in type 1 diabetes. The study reverse transcribed the entire isolated RNA, so it sequenced expressed TCRB transcripts. The assay was immunoSEQ multiplex PCR, and TCRdb's table has in-frame clones only and misses some. The data contain 300,000 to 450,000 clones, 10% to 15% of them seen just once; the ten biggest clones take up roughly 0.017%. Material: naive CD4+ T cells from blood. These receptors were collected from a man between 18 and 35 years old in good health.

The chain carries TRBV7-2 and TRBJ2-3; 12 bases fit TRBD2. CDR1 and CDR2 from the germline V gene are SGHTA and FQGNSA. After removal of 2 bases from V and 6 bases from J, the junction contained 9 bases not matched to a gene. The CDR3 extends over 17 amino acids. The CDR3 loop reads CASSLITSGGQGDTQYF. As DNA, the CDR3 is TGTGCCAGCAGCTTAATCACTAGCGGGGGGCAAGGGGATACGCAGTATTTT.

The rearrangement links TRBV30 to TRBJ2-5; 10 positions match TRBD2. Germline V gene sequence: CDR1 GTSNPN, CDR2 SVGIG (reference sequence). The CDR3 spans 15 residues. J was trimmed by 6 bases and V by 3 bases; bases with no gene match: 10. This chain's CDR3 is CAWRERGGSVKTQYF. CDR3 in DNA: TGTGCCTGGAGAGAGCGGGGGGGCTCGGTGAAGACCCAGTACTTC.

J is TRBJ1-2 and V is TRBV6-5, with no clear D. Trimming took 0 bases from V and 6 from J, leaving 8 bases between them. The CDR3 has 13 residues. CDR1 and CDR2 from the germline V gene are MNHEY and SVGAGI. CDR3 sequence (DNA): TGTGCCAGCAGTTACTCTGGCCCGAATGGCTACACCTTC. Translating gives CASSYSGPNGYTF.

This clone has just a few counts. This chain uses TRBV28 with TRBJ2-7, with D maybe TRBD1 (5 bases). CDR1 is MDHEN and CDR2 is SYDVKM in the germline V gene. The CDR3 totals 13 residues. Trimming shortened V by 6 bases and J by 3 bases, and 12 bases separated the two germline ends. CDR3 coding DNA: TGTGCCAGCAGGCTTACGACAGACTACGAGCAGTACTTC. It translates to CASRLTTDYEQYF.

Note on this clone: Other DNA sequences within the sample encode an identical CDR3. This chain links TRBV5-6 with TRBJ1-2; 7 nucleotides line up with TRBD1. Unmatched junction bases numbered 1, after V lost 0 bases and J lost 2 bases. Germline V gene data show CDR1 as SGHDT and CDR2 as YYEEEE. The CDR3 sequence is 14 residues long. The CDR3 sequence is CASSLDRGNYGYTF. In DNA, the CDR3 is TGTGCCAGCAGCTTGGACAGGGGAAACTATGGCTACACCTTC.

In this sample, this clone turned up a few times. The DNA of the CDR3 is TGTGCCAGCAGTTCTGTCGCCAGGGGCTCCAACTATGGCTACACCTTC. This sequence encodes CASSSVARGSNYGYTF. The chain combines TRBV6-5 with TRBJ1-2; a possible D gene is TRBD1 (6 bases). This CDR3 is 16 amino acids long. Trimming stripped 4 bases from V and 2 bases from J, with 17 bases between. Per germline, CDR1 MNHEY and CDR2 SVGAGI.

This clone was observed a handful of times. The V gene is TRBV18, the J gene TRBJ2-5; the match to TRBD2 covers 12 bases. Per germline, CDR1 KGHSH and CDR2 LQKENI. The CDR3 length is 15 residues. J was trimmed by 1 base and V by 6 bases; bases with no gene match: 3. CDR3 amino acids: CASSLAGGRQETQYF. The CDR3, as DNA: TGTGCCAGCTCTCTAGCGGGAGGGCGCCAAGAGACCCAGTACTTC.

This clone was observed a few times. V is TRBV5-1 and J is TRBJ2-1; 7 bases fit TRBD1. Trimming removed 0 bases from V and 7 bases from J; junction bases left unmatched: 10. The CDR3 extends over 16 amino acids. CDR1 is SGHRS, CDR2 YFSETQ, per germline. The CDR3 coding sequence is TGCGCCAGCAGCTTGGTTTCGGCAGGGGGTATTAATGAGCAGTTCTTC. Amino acids: CASSLVSAGGINEQFF.

The chain links TRBV11-3 to TRBJ1-1; 10 positions agree with TRBD1. The CDR3 totals 13 residues. V was clipped by 5 bases and J by 4 bases; unmatched bases: 1. Germline V CDR1 and CDR2: SGHNT, YENEEA. The CDR3 bases are TGTGCCAGCAGCCGGACAGGGGGCACTGAAGCTTTCTTT. This translates into CASSRTGGTEAFF.

This clone has just a few counts. This sequence joins TRBV7-9 and TRBJ2-1, with 11 bases fitting TRBD1. From germline, CDR1 is SEHNR and CDR2 FQNEAQ (reference sequence). The CDR3 has 15 amino acids. V gave up 2 bases and J gave up 8 bases; unmatched junction bases: 5. CDR3 sequence (DNA): TGTGCCAGCAGCTTACTGGGACAGGGGGGCGATGAGCAGTTCTTC. Translation gives CASSLLGQGGDEQFF.

This chain joins TRBV7-2 and TRBJ1-1, with D perhaps matching TRBD1 (5 bases). Germline V lookup: CDR1 SGHTA, CDR2 FQGNSA. This CDR3 comprises 15 residues. V was shortened by 7 bases and J by 0 bases, with 15 bases between the two germline ends. CDR3 amino acids: CASILGGIMNTEAFF. In nucleotides, the CDR3 is TGTGCCAGCATCTTGGGGGGGATCATGAACACTGAAGCTTTCTTT.

The genes are TRBV5-1 and TRBJ2-7; 8 nucleotides align to TRBD2. CDR3 length: 15 amino acids. V was pared by 2 bases and J by 4 bases, with 8 bases of the junction left unmatched. The V gene's germline CDR1 is SGHRS and CDR2 YFSETQ. As DNA, the CDR3 is TGCGCCAGCAGCTTAGGCGGGGGGACGGAATACGAGCAGTACTTC. This sequence encodes CASSLGGGTEYEQYF. Together with reference TRBV5-1 and TRBJ2-7, the CDR3 gives the full variable domain: KAGVTQTPRYLIKTRGQQVTLSCSPISGHRSVSWYQQTPGQGLQFLFEYFSETQRNKGNFPGRFSGRQFSNSRSEMNVSTLELGDSALYLCASSLGGGTEYEQYFGPGTRLTVT.

This chain joins TRBV29-1 and TRBJ1-4, with 8 bases fitting TRBD1. CDR3 length: 13 residues. The trim removed 5 bases at V and 9 bases at J, leaving 8 bases unmatched. Germline V gene data show CDR1 as SQVTM and CDR2 as ANQGSEA. The CDR3 DNA follows: TGCAGCGTTTCAGGACAGGGTATGAAAAAACTGTTTTTT. It yields the protein CSVSGQGMKKLFF.

V is TRBV15 and J is TRBJ2-1; tentative D call: TRBD1 (6 bases). The CDR3 is 15 amino acids. Trimming cost V 0 bases and J 3 bases, with 9 bases left between them. Germline V lookup: CDR1 LNHNV, CDR2 YYDKDF (reference sequence). CDR3 coding DNA: TGTGCCACCAGCAGAGATGGGGGCAACTACAATGAGCAGTTCTTC. It translates to CATSRDGGNYNEQFF. Full variable domain (outside the CDR3, taken from reference TRBV15 and TRBJ2-1): DAMVIQNPRYQVTQFGKPVTLSCSQTLNHNVMYWYQQKSSQAPKLLFHYYDKDFNNEADTPDNFQSRRPNTSFCFLDIRSPGLGDTAMYLCATSRDGGNYNEQFFGPGTRLTVL.

On this clone itself: This CDR3 is also generated by other DNA sequences in the sample. DNA for the CDR3: TGTGCCTGGACTCGGGGGGGTAATCAGCCCCAGCATTTT. This encodes CAWTRGGNQPQHF. The chain carries TRBV30 and TRBJ1-5, with D possibly TRBD1 on 5 matching bases. CDR1 is GTSNPN, CDR2 SVGIG, per germline (reference sequence). This CDR3 comprises 13 residues. The V end lost 4 bases, the J end lost 4 bases, and 11 bases lay between the germline ends.